Presented here are 10 T cell receptor beta chains from one specimen sequenced in a study of CXCR3-negative and CXCR3-positive naive CD8 T cells (dated by TCRdb to about 2019). Their antigen targets remain unknown. What the authors observed across the whole study: Compared with CXCR3-negative naive cells, CXCR3-positive naive cells had TRB CDR3s with higher hydrophobicity (lower Kidera factor 4), lower energy, and higher strength and volume indices.

Sequencing was carried out with a NextSeq 550. The Human TCR Profiling Kit (MiLaboratory) was used to make UMI-labeled 5' RACE TRB cDNA libraries. The reads, reprocessed by TCRdb, yield one row per CDR3 protein sequence and no DNA. The sample's table lists a count of over 150,000 distinct CDR3 sequences. Of the sample, around 0.5% falls within the top ten clones. The sample taken for sequencing was naive CXCR3+ CD8+ T cells from blood. In the paper's terms, the cell subset or site label means: CD45RO-CCR7+CD27+CD95- naive CD8+ T cells expressing CXCR3 (TNR3+). The receptor set was obtained from a human donor in good health. Some clones in this sample may be carry-over from other donors' samples.

V usage is TRBV20-1 and J usage is TRBJ2-7; no DNA is available, so the TRBD2 call from TCRdb remains unchecked. CDR3 length: 13 residues. Germline CDR1 reads DFQATT; CDR2 reads SNEGSKA (reference sequence). CDR3 in amino acids: CSAAGPFSYEQYF.

The chain joins TRBV5-1 to TRBJ2-7; as DNA is missing, the TRBD1 call by TCRdb cannot be tested. Germline CDR1 and CDR2: SGHRS and YFSETQ. This CDR3 is built from 14 residues. The CDR3 spells CASSPDFTGYEQYF.

This chain joins TRBV5-6 and TRBJ1-2. Looked up from germline, CDR1 is SGHDT and CDR2 is YYEEEE. The CDR3 sequence is 14 residues long. The CDR3 region is CASSLQGANYGYTF. Using reference TRBV5-6 and TRBJ1-2 for the parts outside the CDR3, the full variable domain is DAGVTQSPTHLIKTRGQQVTLRCSPKSGHDTVSWYQQALGQGPQFIFQYYEEEERQRGNFPDRFSGHQFPNYSSELNVNALLLGDSALYLCASSLQGANYGYTFGSGTRLTVV.

The V call is TRBV2, the J call TRBJ2-1; TCRdb returns TRBD1, unconfirmable since there is no DNA. This CDR3 has 17 residues. CDR1 is SNHLY and CDR2 is FYNNEI in the germline V gene. This CDR3 reads CASSLSKRDRARDEQFF.

CDR3 region: CASNPTGGPYEQYF. The chain links TRBV2 to TRBJ2-7. The V gene's germline CDR1 is SNHLY and CDR2 FYNNEI. The CDR3 runs to 14 residues.

The chain is built from TRBV28 and TRBJ2-7; TCRdb's assignment of TRBD2 cannot be checked, as there is no DNA. The CDR3 runs 14 residues. Germline V lookup: CDR1 MDHEN, CDR2 SYDVKM. The chain's CDR3 is CASSSLAISYEQYF.

The chain links TRBV11-3 to TRBJ2-1; the D call from TCRdb, TRBD1, cannot be confirmed without DNA. The CDR3 has 13 residues. From germline, CDR1 is SGHNT and CDR2 YENEEA. The CDR3 reads CASSLGRGSEQFF. Full variable domain (outside the CDR3, taken from reference TRBV11-3 and TRBJ2-1): EAGVVQSPRYKIIEKKQPVAFWCNPISGHNTLYWYLQNLGQGPELLIRYENEEAVDDSQLPKDRFSAERLKGVDSTLKIQPAELGDSAVYLCASSLGRGSEQFFGPGTRLTVL.

The chain recombines TRBV12-3 or TRBV12-4 with TRBJ2-1; the D gene TCRdb calls, TRBD2, cannot be checked with no DNA. The CDR3 is 13 amino acids. CDR3 amino acids: CASSFLLAGEQFF.

The chain combines TRBV7-9 with TRBJ2-5; the TCRdb call, TRBD2, lacks DNA for checking. CDR1 is SEHNR and CDR2 is FQNEAQ in the germline V gene (reference sequence). The CDR3 runs to 15 residues. This CDR3 is CASSNTGTSKETQYF.

The chain carries TRBV28 and TRBJ2-7; TCRdb designates TRBD1, a call that cannot be tested without DNA. The CDR3 has 18 amino acids. Germline V CDR1 and CDR2: MDHEN, SYDVKM. The CDR3: CASSYHPLGRAGDYEQYF.